Shown below are 14 T cell receptor beta chains from a single sample sequenced in a study of T cells expressing NK-cell markers. From its re-call of the 5' RACE reads, TCRdb lists each CDR3 protein once, without DNA. The listing records about 160,000 distinct CDR3 sequences. The sequencing input was blood T cells: a sorted CD56 or NKG2C T cell subset, CD4+ or CD8+ T cells, or bulk PBMC T cells (not recorded which). These receptors were taken from a woman between 18 and 70 years old in good health.

The chain is built from TRBV7-2 and TRBJ2-7; TCRdb returns TRBD2, unconfirmable since there is no DNA. The CDR3 spans 15 residues. Germline V CDR1 and CDR2: SGHTA, FQGNSA. The CDR3 spells CASSSGLALSYEQYF.

V usage is TRBV6-1 and J usage is TRBJ2-1; TCRdb's D call, TRBD2, is unchecked because there is no DNA. Germline-derived CDR1 and CDR2 are MNHNS and SASEGT. This CDR3 is built from 15 residues. This CDR3 is CASSERRGGGNEQFF.

V usage is TRBV12-3 or TRBV12-4 and J usage is TRBJ1-2. This CDR3 has 12 amino acids. The CDR3 loop is CASSAWGYGYTF.

The chain has TRBV5-1 and TRBJ1-6; TCRdb gives TRBD1 as the D gene, but with no DNA this cannot be confirmed. From germline, CDR1 is SGHRS and CDR2 YFSETQ. This CDR3 comprises 16 residues. The CDR3 here is CASATDRFRDNSPLHF.

The J gene is TRBJ2-1, the V gene TRBV24-1; the D gene TCRdb calls, TRBD1, cannot be checked with no DNA. CDR3 length equals 16 residues. Germline CDR1 KGHDR, CDR2 SFDVKD. The CDR3 reads CATSDPQRGGRNEQFF.

The J gene is TRBJ1-1, the V gene TRBV12-3 or TRBV12-4; TCRdb indicates TRBD1, and absent DNA this call remains unverified. This CDR3 comprises 14 residues. The CDR3 sequence: CASSRRGDNTEAFF.

This chain links TRBV6-5 with TRBJ1-3. CDR3 size: 11 residues. Germline V gives CDR1 MNHEY, CDR2 SVGAGI. CDR3: CATTSGNTIYF.

The chain combines TRBV12-3 or TRBV12-4 with TRBJ2-1; the TRBD1 assignment by TCRdb is unverifiable without DNA. The CDR3 consists of 13 residues. The CDR3 sequence is CASSLGGVVEQFF.

The V gene is TRBV7-8, the J gene TRBJ2-7; TCRdb reports TRBD2, a call that lacks DNA to check it against. Germline V CDR1 and CDR2: SGHVS, FQNEAQ. CDR3 size: 14 residues. CDR3: CASSPAAGGYEQYF.

The CDR3 is CASSLGGAGNYGYTF. The genes are TRBV5-8 and TRBJ1-2; no DNA is available, so the TRBD1 call from TCRdb remains unchecked. The CDR3 is 15 amino acids. The germline V gene has CDR1 SGHTS and CDR2 YDEGEE.

V gene TRBV12-3 or TRBV12-4 combines with J gene TRBJ2-7; absent DNA, TCRdb's TRBD1 call cannot be checked. This CDR3 is built from 12 residues. The CDR3 region is CASSTTGIEQYF.

The V call is TRBV7-8, the J call TRBJ2-5; TCRdb names TRBD2, which stays unverified in the absence of DNA. This CDR3 region has 16 residues. CDR1 SGHVS and CDR2 FQNEAQ come from the germline V gene. The CDR3 loop reads CASSVIAGRYQETQYF.

The gene calls are TRBV10-3 and TRBJ2-4; there is no DNA to check the TCRdb D call of TRBD1. CDR1 is ENHRY and CDR2 is SYGVKD in the germline V gene. This CDR3 has 14 amino acids. The CDR3 spells CATQNRGAGNIQYF.

The chain is built from TRBV5-1 and TRBJ2-5; as DNA is missing, the TRBD2 call by TCRdb cannot be tested. The CDR3 is 16 amino acids. Germline loops: CDR1 SGHRS, CDR2 YFSETQ. CDR3 sequence: CASGLGVAEGVETQYF.